Below, 14 T cell receptor beta chains from the same sample are listed, as sequenced in a study of early T cells in non-severe SARS-CoV-2 infection. TCRdb passed the 5' RACE reads through MiXCR, listing each CDR3 protein once. Altogether about 110,000 distinct CDR3 sequences are present, 10% to 15% being singletons, with the ten largest covering 3% to 4.5%. Sequenced here: whole blood, sampled at baseline. The receptors derive from an adult who was a healthcare worker with PCR-confirmed SARS-CoV-2 infection or an uninfected control (not recorded which).

The chain is built from TRBV3-1 and TRBJ1-1, with no clear D. The V gene's germline CDR1 is LGHDT and CDR2 YNNKEL (reference sequence). Trimming left V 1 base short and J 6 bases short, with 3 bases between. CDR3 size: 11 residues. In DNA, the CDR3 is TGTGCCAGCAGCCAAGCATCTGAAGCTTTCTTT. It is translated as CASSQASEAFF.

Ten or more counts support this clonotype. The chain combines TRBV6-6 with TRBJ1-2, with 9 bases identical to TRBD1. Trimming removed 4 bases from V and 5 bases from J; junction bases left unmatched: 8. Germline lookup yields CDR1 MNHNY and CDR2 SVGAGI (reference sequence). The CDR3 extends over 15 amino acids. The CDR3 protein is CASSSTRDRAYGYTF. For the CDR3, the DNA is TGTGCCAGCAGTTCTACCCGGGACAGGGCGTATGGCTACACCTTC.

This clonotype was observed at least ten times. The J gene is TRBJ1-5, the V gene TRBV7-9; D gene ambiguous. CDR3 length: 14 amino acids. The germline V and J ends were trimmed by 3 bases and 5 bases, with 11 bases remaining between them. Germline V gives CDR1 SEHNR, CDR2 FQNEAQ (reference sequence). In DNA form, the CDR3 reads TGTGCCAGCAGCTTTACGGGCTCTTATCAGCCCCAGCATTTT. Residues: CASSFTGSYQPQHF.

This clonotype was picked up a small number of times. The chain combines TRBV19 with TRBJ2-2, with 8 bases fitting TRBD1. The germline V gene has CDR1 LNHDA and CDR2 SQIVND (reference sequence). V dropped 3 bases and J dropped 3; count of bases not matched to a gene: 3. The CDR3 runs 15 residues. CDR3 sequence reads: CASSIAQGDTGELFF. The CDR3 coding sequence is TGTGCCAGTAGTATCGCACAGGGGGACACCGGGGAGCTGTTTTTT. Variable domain in full (rest from reference TRBV19 and TRBJ2-2): DGGITQSPKYLFRKEGQNVTLSCEQNLNHDAMYWYRQDPGQGLRLIYYSQIVNDFQKGDIAEGYSVSREKKESFPLTVTSAQKNPTAFYLCASSIAQGDTGELFFGEGSRLTVL.

A note on this clonotype: One junction end disagrees with the germline gene, perhaps due to a read error. V usage is TRBV12-5 and J usage is TRBJ2-3; a possible D gene is TRBD2 (6 bases). CDR1 and CDR2 (germline): LGHNT, FRNRAP. The CDR3 spans 14 residues. CDR3 coding DNA: TGTGCTAGTGGTACGGACTATAGCACTGATACGCAGTATTTT. This encodes CASGTDYSTDTQYF.

This clonotype was picked up many times. The chain is built from TRBV6-5 and TRBJ1-1; tentative D call: TRBD1 (6 bases). Trimming pared 6 bases from V and 0 bases from J, leaving 8 bases between. From germline, CDR1 is MNHEY and CDR2 SVGAGI. The CDR3 runs to 13 residues. The CDR3 region has the DNA TGTGCCAGCAGGGGACATATGAACACTGAAGCTTTCTTT. Translating gives CASRGHMNTEAFF.

This clonotype has more than one count but fewer than ten. V and J are TRBV29-1 and TRBJ2-7; possibly TRBD2 for D (5 bases). V was shortened by 2 bases and J by 2 bases, with 10 bases between the two germline ends. Per the germline V gene, CDR1 is SQVTM and CDR2 is ANQGSEA. The CDR3 is 13 residues long. The CDR3 loop reads CSVETTGTYEQYF. The CDR3 coding sequence is TGCAGCGTTGAAACCACGGGGACCTACGAGCAGTACTTC.

The chain employs TRBV27 and TRBJ2-3; no clear D. Germline V gene lookup returns CDR1 MNHEY and CDR2 SMNVEV (reference sequence). The CDR3 has 14 residues. Trimming removed 2 bases from V and 5 bases from J, with 11 bases in between. CDR3 sequence: CASSLVRSVDTQYF. DNA of the CDR3: TGTGCCAGCAGTTTAGTGCGCTCGGTAGATACGCAGTATTTT.

This rearrangement joins TRBV2 to TRBJ1-4; D is unresolved. The CDR3 spans 12 residues. V lost 0 bases and J 7 bases, leaving 3 bases between the germline ends. The germline V gene encodes CDR1 SNHLY and CDR2 FYNNEI. CDR3 sequence reads: CASSEAREKLFF. The CDR3 region has the DNA TGTGCCAGCAGTGAAGCTCGTGAAAAACTGTTTTTT.

The rearrangement links TRBV7-9 to TRBJ1-2, with D unclear. The CDR3 is made up of 13 amino acids. Looked up from germline, CDR1 is SEHNR and CDR2 is FQNEAQ (reference sequence). With 1 base removed from V and 5 bases from J, the gap between germline ends came to 8 bases. CDR3 protein: CASSLVEIYGYTF. CDR3 coding DNA: TGTGCCAGCAGCTTAGTTGAAATATATGGCTACACCTTC.

The chain couples TRBV11-3 to TRBJ2-2, with 9 positions matching TRBD1. Germline CDR1 and CDR2: SGHNT and YENEEA. This CDR3 comprises 16 residues. J was trimmed by 1 base and V by 5 bases; bases with no gene match: 5. As DNA, the CDR3 is TGTGCCAGCAGCCTGGGACAGGGAAGGAACACCGGGGAGCTGTTTTTT. The encoded protein is CASSLGQGRNTGELFF.

The chain combines TRBV18 with TRBJ2-7; possibly TRBD1 for D (5 bases). CDR1 and CDR2 from the germline V gene are KGHSH and LQKENI. The V end lost 2 bases, the J end lost 1 base, and 12 bases lay between the germline ends. This CDR3 has 15 residues. The CDR3 DNA reads TGTGCCAGCTCACCAGGGGAAAGGGGTTCCTACGAGCAGTACTTC. Amino acids: CASSPGERGSYEQYF.

This clonotype has more than one count but fewer than ten. The rearrangement links TRBV28 to TRBJ1-1; D gene uncertain. Trimming cost V 8 bases and J 1 base, with 14 bases left between them. Per the germline V gene, CDR1 is MDHEN and CDR2 is SYDVKM. CDR3 size: 14 residues. The CDR3 sequence: CASGRPPKNTEAFF. The DNA for the CDR3 is TGTGCCAGCGGACGCCCGCCGAAGAACACTGAAGCTTTCTTT.

This clonotype was picked up many times. The chain recombines TRBV5-1 with TRBJ1-2; D call uncertain. CDR1 is SGHRS, CDR2 YFSETQ, per germline. The CDR3 is 13 amino acids. The ends were cut back, 4 bases at V and 2 bases at J, with 9 bases in the middle. The CDR3 here is CASSPGLNYGYTF. In DNA form, the CDR3 reads TGCGCCAGCAGCCCTGGGCTGAACTATGGCTACACCTTC.